This T cell receptor beta chain was observed in a study of blood T cell repertoires in COVID-19. On the study more broadly: From T cells, B-cell-depleted T cells, or PBMCs came the material, which was cDNA or gDNA.

How the authors handled the data: Nucleated cell number was recorded as an estimate derived from reference gene primer amplification. Repertoires were generated with immunoSEQ multiplex PCR, while TCRdb's copy carries only in-frame clones and drops some. V and J calls and clone size follow that table, whereas D and trimming were derived from the DNA. Among about 300,000 clones listed, around 86% were seen once. This clone was detected many times. The CDR3 consists of 12 residues. Losses at the gene ends were 6 bases for V and 7 bases for J; bases not matched to a gene: 6. Looked up from germline, CDR1 is SNHLY and CDR2 is FYNNEI.

The receptor comes from a human donor in a cohort sampled during active COVID-19. The sequenced sample was peripheral blood. The chain is built from TRBV2 and TRBJ2-7; 7 nucleotides align to TRBD1. CDR3 bases: TGTGCCAGCAGCGAACAGGGGAAAGAGCAGTACTTC. Its protein product is CASSEQGKEQYF.